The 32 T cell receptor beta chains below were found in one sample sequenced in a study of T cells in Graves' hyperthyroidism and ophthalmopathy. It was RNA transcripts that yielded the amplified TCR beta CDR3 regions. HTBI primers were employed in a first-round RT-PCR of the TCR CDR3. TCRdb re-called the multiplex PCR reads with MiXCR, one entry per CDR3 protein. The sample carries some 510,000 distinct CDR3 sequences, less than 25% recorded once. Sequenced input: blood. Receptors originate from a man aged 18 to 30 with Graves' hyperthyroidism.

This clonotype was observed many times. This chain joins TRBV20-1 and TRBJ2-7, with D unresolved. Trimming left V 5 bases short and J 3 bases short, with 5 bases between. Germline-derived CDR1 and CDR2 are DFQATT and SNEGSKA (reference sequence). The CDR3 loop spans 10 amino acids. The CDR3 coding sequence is TGCAGTGCTGGACGCTACGAGCAGTACTTC. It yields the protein CSAGRYEQYF.

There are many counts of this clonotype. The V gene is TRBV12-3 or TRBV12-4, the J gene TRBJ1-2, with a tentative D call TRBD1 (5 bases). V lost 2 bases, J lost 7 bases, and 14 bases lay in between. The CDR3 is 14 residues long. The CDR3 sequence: CASSLSRARFGYTF. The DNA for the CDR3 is TGTGCCAGCAGTTTAAGCAGGGCCCGGTTTGGCTACACCTTC.

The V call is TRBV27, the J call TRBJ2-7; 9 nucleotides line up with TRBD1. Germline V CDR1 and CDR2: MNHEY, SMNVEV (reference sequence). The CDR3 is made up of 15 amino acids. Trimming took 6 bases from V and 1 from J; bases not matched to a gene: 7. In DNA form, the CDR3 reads TGTGCCAGCAGACCCGACAGGGGGGCATCCTACGAGCAGTACTTC. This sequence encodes CASRPDRGASYEQYF.

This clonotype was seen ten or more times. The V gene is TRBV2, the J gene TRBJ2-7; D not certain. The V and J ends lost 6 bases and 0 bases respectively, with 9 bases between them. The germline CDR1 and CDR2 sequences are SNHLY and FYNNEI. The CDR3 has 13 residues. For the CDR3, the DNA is TGTGCCAGCAGGGCGACGGTCTCCTACGAGCAGTACTTC. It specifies CASRATVSYEQYF.

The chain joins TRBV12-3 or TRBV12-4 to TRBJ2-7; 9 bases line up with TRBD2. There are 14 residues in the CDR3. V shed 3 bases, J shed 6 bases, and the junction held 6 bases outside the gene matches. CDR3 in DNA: TGTGCCAGCAGTTTTTCAGCGGGAGGAGGCGAGCAGTACTTC. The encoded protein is CASSFSAGGGEQYF.

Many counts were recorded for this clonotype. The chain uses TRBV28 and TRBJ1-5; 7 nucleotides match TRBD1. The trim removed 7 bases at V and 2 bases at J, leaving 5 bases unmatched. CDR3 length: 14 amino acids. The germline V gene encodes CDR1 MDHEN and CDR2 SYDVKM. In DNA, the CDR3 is TGTGCCAGCATCCCCGGGACAGGCAATCAGCCCCAGCATTTT. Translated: CASIPGTGNQPQHF.

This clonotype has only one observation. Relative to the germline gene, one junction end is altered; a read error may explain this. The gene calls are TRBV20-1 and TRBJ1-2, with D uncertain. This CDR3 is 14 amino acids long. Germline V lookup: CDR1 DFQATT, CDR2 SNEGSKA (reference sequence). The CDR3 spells CSAYRLEGYYGHTF. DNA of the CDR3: TGCAGTGCCTACCGCTTGGAGGGTTACTATGGCCACACCTTC.

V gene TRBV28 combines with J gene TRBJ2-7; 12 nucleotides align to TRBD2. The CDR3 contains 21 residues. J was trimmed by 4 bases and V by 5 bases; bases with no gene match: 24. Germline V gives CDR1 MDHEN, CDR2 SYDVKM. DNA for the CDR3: TGTGCCAGCAGTACAATCCTGATTGGGGCCCAGACTAGCGGGAGTCAGTACGAGCAGTACTTC. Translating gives CASSTILIGAQTSGSQYEQYF.

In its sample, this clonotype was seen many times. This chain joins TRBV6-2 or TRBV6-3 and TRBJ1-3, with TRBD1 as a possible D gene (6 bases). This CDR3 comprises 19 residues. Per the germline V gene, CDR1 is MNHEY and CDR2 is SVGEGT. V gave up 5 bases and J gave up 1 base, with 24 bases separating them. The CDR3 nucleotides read TGTGCCAGCAGTCGATTTCCCCGGGACAACGACGGGTCTGGAAACACCATATATTTT. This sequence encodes CASSRFPRDNDGSGNTIYF.

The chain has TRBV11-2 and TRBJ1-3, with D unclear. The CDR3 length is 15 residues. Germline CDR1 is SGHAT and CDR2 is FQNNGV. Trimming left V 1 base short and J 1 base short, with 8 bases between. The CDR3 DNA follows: TGTGCCAGCAGCTTAGGACTAGGGTCTGGAAACACCATATATTTT. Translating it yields CASSLGLGSGNTIYF.

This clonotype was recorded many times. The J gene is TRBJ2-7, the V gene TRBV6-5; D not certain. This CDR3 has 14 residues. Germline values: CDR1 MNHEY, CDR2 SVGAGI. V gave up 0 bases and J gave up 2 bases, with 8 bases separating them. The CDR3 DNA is TGTGCCAGCAGTTACTCGGGCAGTACCTACGAGCAGTACTTC. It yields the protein CASSYSGSTYEQYF.

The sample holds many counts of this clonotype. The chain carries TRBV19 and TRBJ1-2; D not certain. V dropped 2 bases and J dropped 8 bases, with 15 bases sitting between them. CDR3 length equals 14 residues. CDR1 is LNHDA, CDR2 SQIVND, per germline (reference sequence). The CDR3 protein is CASSIRESLGGYTF. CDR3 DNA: TGTGCCAGTAGTATAAGGGAGAGCCTGGGGGGCTACACCTTC.

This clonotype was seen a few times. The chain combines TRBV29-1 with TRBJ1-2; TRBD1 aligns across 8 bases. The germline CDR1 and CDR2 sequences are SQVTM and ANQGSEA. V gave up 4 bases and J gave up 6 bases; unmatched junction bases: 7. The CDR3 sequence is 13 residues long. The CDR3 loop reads CSVVLGQGNGYTF. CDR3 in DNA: TGCAGCGTTGTCCTAGGACAGGGTAATGGCTACACCTTC.

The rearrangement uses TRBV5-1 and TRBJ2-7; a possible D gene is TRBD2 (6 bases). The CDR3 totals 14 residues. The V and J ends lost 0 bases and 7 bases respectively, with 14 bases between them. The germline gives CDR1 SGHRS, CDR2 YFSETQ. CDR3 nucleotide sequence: TGCGCCAGCAGCTTGGAGCCAGGGAGGTATGAGCAGTACTTC. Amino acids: CASSLEPGRYEQYF.

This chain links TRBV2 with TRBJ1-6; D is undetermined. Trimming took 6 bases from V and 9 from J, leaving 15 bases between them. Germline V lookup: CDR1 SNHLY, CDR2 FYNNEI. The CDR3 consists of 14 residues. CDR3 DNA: TGTGCCAGCAGGCGGTCTACAGAGGTTTCACCCCTCCACTTT. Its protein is CASRRSTEVSPLHF.

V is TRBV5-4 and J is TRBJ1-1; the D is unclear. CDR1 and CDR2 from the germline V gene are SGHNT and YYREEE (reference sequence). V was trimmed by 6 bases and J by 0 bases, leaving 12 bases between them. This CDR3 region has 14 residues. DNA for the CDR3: TGTGCCAGCACCTTAGACCTGATGAACACTGAAGCTTTCTTT. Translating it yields CASTLDLMNTEAFF.

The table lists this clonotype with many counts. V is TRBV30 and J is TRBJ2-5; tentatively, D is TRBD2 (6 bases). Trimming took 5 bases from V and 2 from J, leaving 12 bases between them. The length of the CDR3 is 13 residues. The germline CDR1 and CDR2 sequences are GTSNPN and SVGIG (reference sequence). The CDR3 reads CAWGGMGQETQYF. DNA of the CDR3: TGTGCCTGGGGAGGGATGGGACAAGAGACCCAGTACTTC.

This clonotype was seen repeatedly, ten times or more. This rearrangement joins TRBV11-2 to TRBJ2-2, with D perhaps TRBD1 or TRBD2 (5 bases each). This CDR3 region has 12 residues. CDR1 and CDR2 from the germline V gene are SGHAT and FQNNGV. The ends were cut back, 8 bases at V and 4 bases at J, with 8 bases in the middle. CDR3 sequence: CASEGSTGELFF. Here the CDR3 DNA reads TGTGCCAGCGAGGGGAGCACCGGGGAGCTGTTTTTT.

The CDR3 nucleotides are TGTGCCAGCAGCTTGGAAGGACTGAAACCTCTCCTAGGCTACACCTTC. Protein: CASSLEGLKPLLGYTF. The J gene is TRBJ1-2, the V gene TRBV5-5; D is uncertain. Germline-derived CDR1 and CDR2 are SGHKS and YYEKEE (reference sequence). Trimming took off 0 bases at V and 8 bases at J, with 20 bases between the two ends. This CDR3 spans 16 amino acids.

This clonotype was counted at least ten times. The CDR3 sequence is CASSRDYWSGSFGEQYF. The CDR3 nucleotides read TGTGCCAGCAGTCGAGACTATTGGTCAGGCTCTTTTGGCGAGCAGTACTTC. J is TRBJ2-7 and V is TRBV28; the D gene is possibly TRBD2 (5 bases). Germline V gene sequence: CDR1 MDHEN, CDR2 SYDVKM. The CDR3 runs 17 residues. The V and J ends lost 5 bases and 6 bases respectively, with 26 bases between them.

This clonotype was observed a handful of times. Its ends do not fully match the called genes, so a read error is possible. The DNA of the CDR3 is TGTGCCACCAACAGAGGGGGAGCGGGGCAAGAGACCCAGTACTTC. Translation gives CATNRGGAGQETQYF. The chain recombines TRBV15 with TRBJ2-5; a weak D match, TRBD2 (7 bases). The CDR3 contains 15 residues. Germline V CDR1 and CDR2: LNHNV, YYDKDF (reference sequence).

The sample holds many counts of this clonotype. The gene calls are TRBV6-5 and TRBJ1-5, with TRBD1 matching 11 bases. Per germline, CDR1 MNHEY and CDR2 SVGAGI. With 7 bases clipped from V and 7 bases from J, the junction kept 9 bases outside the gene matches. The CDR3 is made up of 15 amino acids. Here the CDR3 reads CASTWTGGSRQPQHF. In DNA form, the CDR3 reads TGTGCCAGCACATGGACAGGGGGCTCAAGACAGCCCCAGCATTTT.

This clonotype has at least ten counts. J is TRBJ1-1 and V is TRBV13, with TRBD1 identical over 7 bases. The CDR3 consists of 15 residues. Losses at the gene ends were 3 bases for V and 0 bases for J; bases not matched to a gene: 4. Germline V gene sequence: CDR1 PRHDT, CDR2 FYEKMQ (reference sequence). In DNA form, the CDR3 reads TGTGCCAGCAGCTTCACGGGACAGATGAACACTGAAGCTTTCTTT. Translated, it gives CASSFTGQMNTEAFF.

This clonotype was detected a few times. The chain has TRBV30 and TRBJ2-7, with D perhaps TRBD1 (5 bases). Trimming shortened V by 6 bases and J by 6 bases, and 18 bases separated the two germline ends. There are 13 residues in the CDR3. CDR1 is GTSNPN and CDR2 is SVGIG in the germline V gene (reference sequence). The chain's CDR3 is CACRSRALGEQYF. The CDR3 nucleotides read TGTGCCTGTAGATCCAGGGCGCTCGGCGAGCAGTACTTC.

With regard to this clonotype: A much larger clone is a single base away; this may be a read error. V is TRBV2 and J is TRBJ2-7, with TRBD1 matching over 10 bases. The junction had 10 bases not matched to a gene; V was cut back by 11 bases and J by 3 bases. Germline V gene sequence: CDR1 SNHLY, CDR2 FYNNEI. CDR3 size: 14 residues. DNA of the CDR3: TGTGCCCGCACCTGGGACAGGGGACGCTACGAGCAGTACTTC. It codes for CARTWDRGRYEQYF.

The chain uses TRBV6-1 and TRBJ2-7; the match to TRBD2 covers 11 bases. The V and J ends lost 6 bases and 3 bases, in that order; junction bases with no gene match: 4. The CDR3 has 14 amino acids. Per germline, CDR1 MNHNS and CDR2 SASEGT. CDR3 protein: CASSITSGGYEQYF. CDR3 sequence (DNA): TGTGCCAGCAGCATAACTAGCGGGGGCTACGAGCAGTACTTC.

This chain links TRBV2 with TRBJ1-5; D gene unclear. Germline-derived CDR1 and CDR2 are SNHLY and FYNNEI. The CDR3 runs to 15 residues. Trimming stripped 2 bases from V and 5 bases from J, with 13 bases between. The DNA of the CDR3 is TGTGCCAGCAGTGAAACGGACTTACCTTATCAGCCCCAGCATTTT. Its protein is CASSETDLPYQPQHF.

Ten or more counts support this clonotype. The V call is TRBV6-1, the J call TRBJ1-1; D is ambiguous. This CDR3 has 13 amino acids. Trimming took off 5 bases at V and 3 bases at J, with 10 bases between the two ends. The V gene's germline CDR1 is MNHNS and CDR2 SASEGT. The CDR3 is CASSFPRDTEAFF. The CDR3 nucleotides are TGTGCCAGCAGTTTCCCCCGGGACACTGAAGCTTTCTTT.

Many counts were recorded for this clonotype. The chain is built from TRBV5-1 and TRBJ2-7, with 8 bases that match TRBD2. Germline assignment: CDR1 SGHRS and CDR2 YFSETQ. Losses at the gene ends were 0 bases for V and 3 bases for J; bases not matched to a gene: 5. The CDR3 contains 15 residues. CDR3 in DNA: TGCGCCAGCAGCTTGGGAGCGGGGGCTCTCTACGAGCAGTACTTC. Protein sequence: CASSLGAGALYEQYF.

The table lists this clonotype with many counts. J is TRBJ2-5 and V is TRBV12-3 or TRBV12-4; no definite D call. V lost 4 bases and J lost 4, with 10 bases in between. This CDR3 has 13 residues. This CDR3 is CASSSEIGETQYF. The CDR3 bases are TGTGCCAGCAGTTCAGAAATTGGAGAGACCCAGTACTTC.

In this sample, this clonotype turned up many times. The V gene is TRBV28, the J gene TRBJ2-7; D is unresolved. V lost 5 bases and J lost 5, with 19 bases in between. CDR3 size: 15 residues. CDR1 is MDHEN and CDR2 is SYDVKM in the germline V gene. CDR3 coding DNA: TGTGCCAGCAGTCCCTCAGGTAAATGGTCGGACGAGCAGTACTTC. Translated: CASSPSGKWSDEQYF.

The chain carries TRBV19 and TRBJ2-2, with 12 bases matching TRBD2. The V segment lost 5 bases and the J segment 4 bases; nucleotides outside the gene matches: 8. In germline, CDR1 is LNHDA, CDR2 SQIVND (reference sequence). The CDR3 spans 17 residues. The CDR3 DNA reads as TGTGCCAGTAGTTTTAGACTAGCGGGAGTGAGCACCGGGGAGCTGTTTTTT. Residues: CASSFRLAGVSTGELFF.